This TCR beta chain is from a study of glioma-infiltrating T cells. The study, taken as a whole, reports: CDR3 overlap between tissue and blood was very small. Above-expected tissue-blood divergence occurred in all gliomas, most in low-grade ones.

This clonotype occurred a few times. Its target is not known. The library was built for alpha chains, so this beta chain is an off-target read and its size means little. Germline CDR1 reads MNHEY; CDR2 reads SVGEGT. The CDR3 totals 15 residues. Trimming pared 2 bases from V and 0 bases from J, leaving 10 bases between. The iRepertoire nested amplicon-rescue multiplex PCR amplified TCR alpha and beta CDR3s from RNA. For one-step reverse transcription and amplification, about 85-400 ng of tissue mRNA or PBMC total RNA was used. One entry per CDR3 protein, called by TCRdb with MiXCR from the multiplex PCR reads. In the table there are 1,200 or so distinct CDR3 sequences, just under 30% of which are singletons.

The chain joins TRBV6-2 or TRBV6-3 to TRBJ1-2; D is unresolved. Sequenced input: glioma tissue, nonneoplastic brain tissue, or PBMCs (not recorded which). The receptor was isolated from a human donor with low-grade glioma or glioblastoma, undergoing nonglioma brain surgery, or in good health (not recorded which). This chain's CDR3 is CASSYGPIANYGYTF. For the CDR3, the DNA is TGTGCCAGCAGTTACGGGCCGATAGCTAACTATGGCTACACCTTC.